The entry below describes one TCR beta chain. In germline, CDR1 is SQVTM, CDR2 ANQGSEA. Trimming removed 8 bases from V and 3 bases from J, with 16 bases in between. This CDR3 comprises 13 residues. In the authors' methods: Amplification of reference gene primers provided the estimated nucleated cell counts. Sequencing was performed with immunoSEQ multiplex PCR; in TCRdb, only in-frame clones are kept and a portion is missing. V, J and clone size are those of that table, while D and trimming were read from the DNA. The sample lists approximately 210,000 clones; more than 70% were seen once. The sample comes from a study of blood T cell repertoires in COVID-19. Background on the study: Acute and convalescent COVID-19 specimens originated in the United States, Italy and Spain.

This study enrolled people aged 18 to 89 from 24 US geographic areas. Cohort allocation depended upon clinical history that participants reported. Sequenced input: PBMCs or T cells enriched from blood (not recorded which). The clonotype originates from a young man with acute COVID-19. This chain joins TRBV29-1 and TRBJ1-2; no reliable D call. CDR3 protein: CSSNVDGDYGYTF. CDR3 in DNA: TGCAGCTCAAATGTCGACGGGGACTATGGCTACACCTTC. Filled out from reference TRBV29-1 and TRBJ1-2, the complete variable domain reads SAVISQKPSRDICQRGTSLTIQCQVDSQVTMMFWYRQQPGQSLTLIATANQGSEATYESGFVIDKFPISRPNLTFSTLTVSNMSPEDSSIYLCSSNVDGDYGYTFGSGTRLTVV.